What follows are 25 T cell receptor beta chains derived from one specimen sequenced in a study of blood T cell repertoires in COVID-19. Clones were sequenced by immunoSEQ multiplex PCR, and TCRdb holds only the in-frame ones, with some missing. The sample includes over 100,000 clones, roughly three quarters of them seen just once. The sequenced sample was peripheral blood. The origin of the receptors is a woman between 70 and 85 years old with acute or convalescent COVID-19.

This chain connects TRBV6-6 to TRBJ1-2, with 7 bases matching TRBD1. CDR1 and CDR2 (germline): MNHNY, SVGAGI (reference sequence). This CDR3 is built from 13 residues. With V trimmed by 2 bases and J by 13 bases, 10 bases remained unmatched. The CDR3 sequence: CASSYGDRGRCTF. The CDR3 nucleotides read TGTGCCAGCAGTTACGGGGACAGAGGAAGGTGCACCTTC.

The chain couples TRBV7-8 to TRBJ2-1, with TRBD1 matching over 10 bases. V was pared by 5 bases and J by 7 bases, with 5 bases of the junction left unmatched. Germline-derived CDR1 and CDR2 are SGHVS and FQNEAQ. The CDR3 consists of 14 residues. CDR3 amino acids: CASSPRQGANEQFF. The DNA for the CDR3 is TGTGCCAGCAGCCCGCGACAGGGGGCAAATGAGCAGTTCTTC.

This clone was counted once. The gene calls are TRBV5-1 and TRBJ2-7, with unresolved D. The CDR3 sequence is 13 residues long. The germline V and J ends were trimmed by 0 bases and 3 bases, with 7 bases remaining between them. Germline V lookup: CDR1 SGHRS, CDR2 YFSETQ. The CDR3 bases are TGCGCCAGCAGCTTGGGTCTCGGCTACGAGCAGTACTTC. Translating gives CASSLGLGYEQYF.

The V gene is TRBV5-1, the J gene TRBJ1-5, with 9 bases matching TRBD1. V gave up 4 bases and J gave up 2 bases; unmatched junction bases: 7. The V gene's germline CDR1 is SGHRS and CDR2 YFSETQ. The CDR3 sequence is 16 residues long. CDR3 nucleotides: TGCGCCAGCAGCCCCGGGACAGGGATGGGCAATCAGCCCCAGCATTTT. The encoded protein is CASSPGTGMGNQPQHF.

The chain uses TRBV6-5 and TRBJ2-2, with TRBD2 matching over 9 bases. This CDR3 is 14 amino acids long. J gave up 1 base and V 8 bases, and 2 bases lay outside the gene matches. CDR1 MNHEY and CDR2 SVGAGI come from the germline V gene. CDR3 protein: CASPTSGNTGELFF. As DNA, the CDR3 is TGTGCCAGCCCGACTAGCGGGAACACCGGGGAGCTGTTTTTT.

The genes are TRBV2 and TRBJ2-7; 7 bases are shared with TRBD1. There are 12 residues in the CDR3. Germline CDR1 and CDR2: SNHLY and FYNNEI. The trim removed 11 bases at V and 6 bases at J, leaving 10 bases unmatched. CDR3 DNA sequence: TGTGCCCAAAGGACAGGTGTCTCCGAGCAGTACTTC. Translated: CAQRTGVSEQYF.

The V gene is TRBV14, the J gene TRBJ2-5, with 8 bases fitting TRBD2. CDR3 size: 14 residues. Germline V gene sequence: CDR1 SGHDN, CDR2 FVKESK. With 4 bases clipped from V and 4 bases from J, the junction kept 5 bases outside the gene matches. The DNA for the CDR3 is TGTGCCAGCAGCCCAGCGGGAGTCCCAGAGACCCAGTACTTC. It encodes CASSPAGVPETQYF.

This sequence joins TRBV29-1 and TRBJ2-3, with D possibly being TRBD1 (5 bases). There are 16 residues in the CDR3. Germline CDR1 is SQVTM and CDR2 is ANQGSEA. Deletions cut 8 bases from V and 0 bases from J, with 21 bases between. The CDR3 sequence: CSSLAYQGTSTDTQYF. The CDR3 DNA reads as TGCAGCTCGCTCGCCTACCAGGGCACTAGCACAGATACGCAGTATTTT.

CDR3 residues: CASSTGTTYEQYF. The CDR3 region has the DNA TGCGCCAGCAGTACCGGGACTACCTACGAGCAGTACTTC. The V and J genes are TRBV10-1 and TRBJ2-7; TRBD2 agrees at 7 bases. Trimming at V came to 5 bases and at J to 2 bases, leaving 3 bases not matched to a gene. The germline gives CDR1 WNHNN, CDR2 SYGVQD (reference sequence). The CDR3 totals 13 residues.

This clone has a handful of counts. The chain joins TRBV16 to TRBJ1-5; D is uncertain. The CDR3 is 11 amino acids. Germline CDR1 reads KGHSY; CDR2 reads FQNENV. V gave up 4 bases and J gave up 4 bases, with 2 bases separating them. DNA for the CDR3: TGTGCCAGCAGCCCTAATCAGCCCCAGCATTTT. It encodes CASSPNQPQHF.

This clone was observed many times. V usage is TRBV7-8 and J usage is TRBJ2-1; 8 bases align to TRBD2. V was clipped by 5 bases and J by 7 bases; unmatched bases: 10. Germline CDR1 SGHVS, CDR2 FQNEAQ. This CDR3 has 15 amino acids. This chain's CDR3 is CASSLSGRVRNEQFF. CDR3 sequence (DNA): TGTGCCAGCAGCCTAAGCGGGAGAGTTAGGAATGAGCAGTTCTTC.

V and J are TRBV28 and TRBJ2-3, with 8 bases that match TRBD1. The junction had 9 bases not matched to a gene; V was cut back by 5 bases and J by 2 bases. The germline V gene has CDR1 MDHEN and CDR2 SYDVKM. The length of the CDR3 is 16 residues. The CDR3 sequence: CASSPTGVGATDTQYF. The CDR3 nucleotides are TGTGCCAGCAGTCCGACAGGGGTGGGGGCCACAGATACGCAGTATTTT.

V is TRBV7-2 and J is TRBJ2-3, with 10 nucleotides matching TRBD2. CDR3 length: 18 amino acids. Trimming cost V 1 base and J 1 base; bases outside gene matches: 8. Per germline, CDR1 SGHTA and CDR2 FQGNSA. CDR3 protein: CASSLGLAGEHRTDTQYF. The CDR3 nucleotides are TGTGCCAGCAGCTTAGGTCTAGCGGGGGAACACCGCACAGATACGCAGTATTTT.

The rearrangement joins TRBV6-1 to TRBJ1-6; D is perhaps TRBD1 (6 bases). Germline V gene sequence: CDR1 MNHNS, CDR2 SASEGT. The CDR3 contains 15 residues. Trimming took 0 bases from V and 7 from J, leaving 10 bases between them. The CDR3 reads CASSEASGVNSPLHF. In DNA form, the CDR3 reads TGTGCCAGCAGTGAAGCTTCAGGGGTAAATTCACCCCTCCACTTT.

In this sample, this clone turned up a few times. This chain connects TRBV10-3 to TRBJ2-2; 8 bases fit TRBD2. V lost 7 bases, J lost 3 bases, and 1 base stayed unmatched. The germline V gene encodes CDR1 ENHRY and CDR2 SYGVKD. CDR3 size: 13 residues. Here the CDR3 reads CAITGGDTGELFF. The CDR3 nucleotides read TGTGCCATCACCGGGGGGGACACCGGGGAGCTGTTTTTT.

This clone was observed a handful of times. V gene TRBV19 combines with J gene TRBJ1-5; D perhaps matches TRBD1 (5 bases). V was trimmed by 6 bases and J by 9 bases, leaving 12 bases between them. Germline CDR1 is LNHDA and CDR2 is SQIVND (reference sequence). This CDR3 is built from 12 residues. Here the CDR3 reads CASRREGRPQHF. CDR3 in DNA: TGTGCCAGTAGGAGGGAGGGACGGCCCCAGCATTTT. The variable domain in full, with the rest retrieved from reference TRBV19 and TRBJ1-5, is DGGITQSPKYLFRKEGQNVTLSCEQNLNHDAMYWYRQDPGQGLRLIYYSQIVNDFQKGDIAEGYSVSREKKESFPLTVTSAQKNPTAFYLCASRREGRPQHFGDGTRLSIL.

This clone is categorized as medium-sized. The chain uses TRBV4-2 and TRBJ1-5; tentative D call: TRBD1 (5 bases). The CDR3 loop spans 16 amino acids. The germline gives CDR1 LGHNA, CDR2 YNFKEQ. V was pared by 5 bases and J by 1 base, with 15 bases between. The CDR3 DNA reads as TGTGCCAGCAGCGAAACCGGGACTTCCAGCAATCAGCCCCAGCATTTT. Translation: CASSETGTSSNQPQHF.

V is TRBV23-1 and J is TRBJ1-1, with 8 bases fitting TRBD1. TRBV23-1 is annotated as an ORF whose role is uncertain. V was pared by 4 bases and J by 5 bases, with 9 bases of the junction left unmatched. This CDR3 contains 15 residues. CDR3 loop: CASSRRTGWGTEAFF. Written as DNA, the CDR3 is TGCGCCAGCAGTCGACGGACAGGGTGGGGGACTGAAGCTTTCTTT.

The V gene is TRBV2, the J gene TRBJ2-5; the D gene is possibly TRBD1 (6 bases). Trimming removed 7 bases at V and 11 bases at J, with 17 bases between. The germline V gene encodes CDR1 SNHLY and CDR2 FYNNEI. This CDR3 has 12 residues. CDR3 sequence: CASKGDPLNQYF. CDR3 coding DNA: TGTGCCAGCAAGGGGGACCCCCTTAATCAGTACTTC. Combining the CDR3 with reference TRBV2 and TRBJ2-5 gives the whole variable domain EPEVTQTPSHQVTQMGQEVILRCVPISNHLYFYWYRQILGQKVEFLVSFYNNEISEKSEIFDDQFSVERPDGSNFTLKIRSTKLEDSAMYFCASKGDPLNQYFGPGTRLLVL.

This clone has more than one count but fewer than ten. The chain employs TRBV6-6 and TRBJ2-1, with 7 positions matching TRBD2. CDR1 and CDR2 from the germline V gene are MNHNY and SVGAGI (reference sequence). With V trimmed by 6 bases and J by 7 bases, 15 bases remained unmatched. The CDR3 length is 16 residues. CDR3 bases: TGTGCCAGCAGCCCTCCTGGGAGGGCCTTGACGAATGAGCAGTTCTTC. Translated, it gives CASSPPGRALTNEQFF.

The chain joins TRBV5-1 to TRBJ1-3; 7 bases agree with TRBD1. The CDR3 is 15 amino acids. After removal of 0 bases from V and 4 bases from J, the junction contained 4 bases not matched to a gene. Germline V lookup: CDR1 SGHRS, CDR2 YFSETQ. DNA of the CDR3: TGCGCCAGCAGCTTGGGGACAGGACAAGGAAACACCATATATTTT. It codes for CASSLGTGQGNTIYF.

This clone occurred a few times. The V and J genes are TRBV7-9 and TRBJ2-2, with 12 bases matching TRBD2. Germline assignment: CDR1 SEHNR and CDR2 FQNEAQ (reference sequence). V trimming: 5 bases; J trimming: 4 bases; junction bases outside the gene matches: 8. This CDR3 has 17 amino acids. This CDR3 reads CASSPAPGLAGTGELFF. CDR3 DNA: TGTGCCAGCAGCCCCGCTCCGGGACTAGCGGGCACCGGGGAGCTGTTTTTT.

V gene TRBV6-5 combines with J gene TRBJ2-3; 9 nucleotides agree with TRBD1. The CDR3 covers 15 residues. Unmatched junction bases numbered 7, after V lost 5 bases and J lost 4 bases. Germline CDR1 reads MNHEY; CDR2 reads SVGAGI. CDR3 bases: TGTGCCAGCAGTAACAGGGACAGGGTGGCAGATACGCAGTATTTT. It specifies CASSNRDRVADTQYF.

The rearrangement links TRBV15 to TRBJ1-2; perhaps TRBD1 as D (6 bases). Trimming removed 6 bases from V and 11 bases from J, with 19 bases in between. Germline CDR1 reads LNHNV; CDR2 reads YYDKDF (reference sequence). The CDR3 sequence is 13 residues long. This chain's CDR3 is CATRSGTGSRYTF. The CDR3 DNA follows: TGTGCCACCAGGTCCGGCACAGGGAGTCGGTACACCTTC.

The chain employs TRBV4-1 and TRBJ1-1, with TRBD1 identical over 8 bases. CDR1 and CDR2 (germline): MGHRA, YSYEKL. The CDR3 spans 14 residues. V dropped 6 bases and J dropped 1; count of bases not matched to a gene: 4. CDR3 DNA: TGCGCCAGCAGTTGGACAGGGCAGAACACTGAAGCTTTCTTT. This codes for CASSWTGQNTEAFF.